The present T cell receptor (beta chain) was sequenced within a study of CD8 T cells in ankylosing spondylitis. This clonotype was detected ten times or more. Its antigen is unidentified. It was by quantitative 5'-RACE with molecular barcodes that TCR beta libraries were made. One entry per CDR3 protein results from TCRdb running MiXCR on the 5' RACE reads. The table includes tens of thousands of distinct CDR3 sequences, more than 8.5% detected once. V gave up 5 bases and J gave up 2 bases, with 15 bases separating them. The CDR3 spans 15 residues. Germline CDR1 reads PRHDT; CDR2 reads FYEKMQ (reference sequence). Study-level points and caveats: Disease-associated clones were reportedly significantly overrepresented in matched ankylosing spondylitis synovial fluid. Some motif variants were previously reported in reactive arthritis synovial fluid and blood. Seemingly distinctive of ankylosing spondylitis blood was a TCR beta motif formed by eight highly homologous variants.

J is TRBJ1-2 and V is TRBV13, with a tentative D call TRBD1 (5 bases). This receptor was identified in a male donor with ankylosing spondylitis. The source material was blood, either unsorted or a sorted T cell fraction (not recorded which). CDR3 residues: CASSQEGSGNYGYTF. Written as DNA, the CDR3 is TGTGCCAGCAGCCAAGAGGGGTCGGGGAACTATGGCTACACCTTC. The full variable domain, rest sourced from reference TRBV13 and TRBJ1-2, is AAGVIQSPRHLIKEKRETATLKCYPIPRHDTVYWYQQGPGQDPQFLISFYEKMQSDKGSIPDRFSAQQFSDYHSELNMSSLELGDSALYFCASSQEGSGNYGYTFGSGTRLTVV.